This TCR beta chain was identified during a study of CD8 T cells in ankylosing spondylitis. Study outcomes and limitations: A motif of several highly homologous TCR beta variants was seen as apparently characteristic of ankylosing spondylitis blood. Previously reported in reactive arthritis synovial fluid and blood were some of the motif variants.

Worth noting for this clonotype: The antigen is not known.

The germline V and J ends were trimmed by 0 bases and 3 bases, with 16 bases remaining between them. CDR1 is SGHRS, CDR2 YFSETQ, per germline. This CDR3 has 16 residues. Each TCR beta library was made by quantitative 5'-RACE that incorporated molecular barcodes. In TCRdb, the 5' RACE reads were re-called with MiXCR into one record per CDR3 protein. The sample comprises 670,000 or so distinct CDR3 sequences, around 19% of which are singletons, and around 20% rests with the top ten. V and J are TRBV5-1 and TRBJ2-7, with a tentative D call TRBD1 (6 bases). The specimen sequenced was blood, either unsorted or a sorted T cell fraction (not recorded which). The receptor comes from a male donor with ankylosing spondylitis. In DNA, the CDR3 is TGCGCCAGCAGCTTGGAGAGGGCCGGACAGCACTACGAGCAGTACTTC. Its translation is CASSLERAGQHYEQYF.